The present T cell receptor (beta chain) was sequenced within a study of blood T cell repertoires in COVID-19. The wider study: From the United States, Italy and Spain came samples of acute and convalescent COVID-19. T cells, B-cell-depleted T cells, or PBMCs provided the cDNA or gDNA that served as material.

In the original analysis: Researchers report that nucleated cell counts were estimated from reference gene primer amplification. Here immunoSEQ multiplex PCR was the method, and the copy in TCRdb shows in-frame clones only, minus some. V and J calls and clone size are as listed in that table; D and trimming were resolved from the DNA. Among around 140,000 clones listed, 60% to 80% were seen once. Germline CDR1 LGHDT, CDR2 YNNKEL (reference sequence). The CDR3 runs to 14 residues. The J segment lost 10 bases and the V segment lost 5 bases, leaving 6 bases of the junction unmatched. The chain combines TRBV3-1 (or the pseudogene TRBV3-2) with TRBJ2-7, with 15 positions matching TRBD2. Sequenced: peripheral blood. The sequence came from a woman aged 45 to 65 with active or convalescent COVID-19. The CDR3, as DNA: TGTGCCAGCAGCTTTGGGACTAGCGGGAGGTCCCAGTACTTC. Protein: CASSFGTSGRSQYF.